Described below is a single TCR beta chain sequence and its context. The antigen is unknown. Looked up from germline, CDR1 is KGHSH and CDR2 is LQKENI. The V gene end was trimmed by 5 bases and the J gene end by 3 bases; junction bases not matched to a gene: 4. CDR3 length equals 15 residues. This record comes from a study of T cells in narcolepsy. The study, taken as a whole, reports: Autoreactive clone sequences were missing from some blood memory CD4+ repertoires.

Assay: immunoSEQ multiplex PCR; the TCRdb copy retains only in-frame clones and omits some. Among 12,000 or so clones listed, about 93% were seen once. The clonotype originates from a human donor with narcolepsy. Sequenced material: CD45RA- memory CD4+ T cells from PBMCs. The rearrangement joins TRBV18 to TRBJ2-7; TRBD2 matches at 13 bases. CDR3 loop: CASSTRLAGGYEQYF. CDR3 coding DNA: TGTGCCAGCTCAACCCGACTAGCGGGAGGCTACGAGCAGTACTTC.